This T cell receptor (beta chain) was captured by sequencing in a study of cytomegalovirus exposure and HLA in healthy donors. Germline values: CDR1 LNHDA, CDR2 SQIVND (reference sequence). Germline trimming cut 6 bases from V and 5 bases from J; bases unmatched to any gene: 10. CDR3 length: 15 residues. 13 Jbeta primers and 60 Vbeta primers were used for the PCR. Only in-frame clones appear in the TCRdb table, and some are missing; sequencing was by immunoSEQ multiplex PCR. The specimen's table records 38,000 or so clones. The chain employs TRBV19 and TRBJ2-3; 8 nucleotides match TRBD1. Sequencing input: PBMCs. This TCR derives from a man in his forties in good health and CMV-seropositive. In DNA form, the CDR3 reads TGTGCCAGTAGGACAGGGGCCGGCTGGGGAGATACGCAGTATTTT. It translates to CASRTGAGWGDTQYF.